Following are 15 T cell receptor beta chains from one sample sequenced in a study of T-cell reconstitution after alpha-beta-depleted transplantation in children. Molecular barcoding with unique molecular identifiers was used for the TCRbeta library. TCRdb reprocessed the PCR reads via MiXCR and lists one record per CDR3 protein. The sample shows about 210,000 distinct CDR3 sequences, approximately 15% of them seen only once. The material was PBMCs, mostly from graft donor cells, obtained 360 days after TCRalphabeta/CD19-depleted stem cell transplant. Source of these receptors: a male patient aged 2-15 years who had a stem cell transplant for acute lymphoblastic leukemia, so the T cells may come from the graft donor.

A few counts support this clonotype. The V gene is TRBV25-1, the J gene TRBJ2-1; no reliable D call. The CDR3 runs to 15 residues. The germline gives CDR1 MGHDK, CDR2 SYGVNS. Deletions cut 3 bases from V and 1 base from J, with 10 bases between. In DNA form, the CDR3 reads TGTGCCAGCAGTGACCCCGGCAGGTCCTACAATGAGCAGTTCTTC. Residues: CASSDPGRSYNEQFF. Full variable domain (outside the CDR3, taken from reference TRBV25-1 and TRBJ2-1): EADIYQTPRYLVIGTGKKITLECSQTMGHDKMYWYQQDPGMELHLIHYSYGVNSTEKGDLSSESTVSRIRTEHFPLTLESARPSHTSQYLCASSDPGRSYNEQFFGPGTRLTVL.

This clonotype was detected ten times or more. The chain joins TRBV19 to TRBJ2-7, with 8 bases aligning to TRBD1. With V trimmed by 6 bases and J by 2 bases, 9 bases remained unmatched. Germline lookup yields CDR1 LNHDA and CDR2 SQIVND (reference sequence). This CDR3 spans 15 amino acids. The CDR3 spells CASRLTGTGAYEQYF. The CDR3 coding sequence is TGTGCCAGTAGGCTCACCGGGACAGGAGCCTACGAGCAGTACTTC.

The rearrangement joins TRBV18 to TRBJ2-5; unclear D gene. V dropped 6 bases and J dropped 1 base, with 12 bases sitting between them. The germline V gene has CDR1 KGHSH and CDR2 LQKENI. The CDR3 sequence is 14 residues long. CDR3 bases: TGTGCCAGCTCCCTGGAATTGTTCCAAGAGACCCAGTACTTC. It encodes CASSLELFQETQYF.

This clonotype was picked up a small number of times. The chain employs TRBV3-1 and TRBJ2-1; D gene uncertain. Germline CDR1 and CDR2: LGHDT and YNNKEL (reference sequence). The CDR3 totals 13 residues. The V end lost 1 base, the J end lost 9 bases, and 10 bases lay between the germline ends. The CDR3 bases are TGTGCCAGCAGCCAAGGAAGGGCGATTGAGCAGTTCTTC. This gives the protein CASSQGRAIEQFF.

In this sample, this clonotype turned up a few times. The chain links TRBV27 to TRBJ2-6; D call uncertain. Germline-derived CDR1 and CDR2 are MNHEY and SMNVEV (reference sequence). CDR3 length: 16 residues. Trimming took 3 bases from V and 0 from J, leaving 9 bases between them. CDR3 residues: CASSLRSISGANVLTF. The CDR3 nucleotides are TGTGCCAGCAGTTTGAGGAGTATCTCTGGGGCCAACGTCCTGACTTTC.

The chain carries TRBV6-1 and TRBJ2-7; a weak D match, TRBD2 (5 bases). The CDR3 totals 15 residues. The germline gives CDR1 MNHNS, CDR2 SASEGT. V was trimmed by 6 bases and J by 2 bases, leaving 17 bases between them. The CDR3 DNA is TGTGCCAGCAGCCCCGATTGGTCGGGAACCTACGAGCAGTACTTC. Translation gives CASSPDWSGTYEQYF.

The rearrangement uses TRBV5-1 and TRBJ2-2, with 10 bases fitting TRBD2. CDR3 length: 15 residues. The germline V gene has CDR1 SGHRS and CDR2 YFSETQ. The ends lost 3 bases at V and 4 bases at J; junction bases unmatched: 3. CDR3 sequence reads: CASSSGLASTGELFF. The CDR3 DNA follows: TGCGCCAGCAGCTCGGGACTAGCGAGCACCGGGGAGCTGTTTTTT.

This clonotype appeared many times. The rearrangement joins TRBV5-6 to TRBJ2-2; tentatively, D is TRBD1 (5 bases). Germline V lookup: CDR1 SGHDT, CDR2 YYEEEE. Trimming cost V 4 bases and J 7 bases, with 11 bases left between them. The CDR3 is 13 residues long. The CDR3 DNA follows: TGTGCCAGCAGCCCCCAGGGTATCGGGGAGCTGTTTTTT. Translated, it gives CASSPQGIGELFF.

Concerning this clonotype: With a much larger clone just one base away, this may be a read error. The V gene is TRBV12-3 or TRBV12-4, the J gene TRBJ2-1; 8 nucleotides agree with TRBD2. This CDR3 is 18 amino acids long. The V segment lost 8 bases and the J segment 0 bases; nucleotides outside the gene matches: 15. The DNA of the CDR3 is TGTGCCAGCTGCCCAGGTAGCGGGGTATCTAGCTCCTACAATGAGCAGTTCTTC. It translates to CASCPGSGVSSSYNEQFF.

This clonotype was detected a few times. The J gene is TRBJ1-1, the V gene TRBV10-3, with D maybe TRBD1 (6 bases). This CDR3 comprises 16 residues. From germline, CDR1 is ENHRY and CDR2 SYGVKD. V was trimmed by 1 base and J by 1 base, leaving 13 bases between them. CDR3 residues: CAISEWQGNGNTEAFF. The CDR3 coding sequence is TGTGCCATCAGTGAGTGGCAGGGGAACGGGAACACTGAAGCTTTCTTT.

The V call is TRBV6-5, the J call TRBJ1-4; TRBD1 aligns across 8 bases. The CDR3 runs to 15 residues. CDR1 and CDR2 (germline): MNHEY, SVGAGI. V gave up 4 bases and J gave up 7 bases; unmatched junction bases: 8. The CDR3 loop reads CASSFTGGPIEKLFF. In DNA form, the CDR3 reads TGTGCCAGCAGTTTTACAGGGGGTCCAATTGAAAAACTGTTTTTT.

In this sample, this clonotype turned up many times. V and J are TRBV27 and TRBJ1-1; D remains unclear. Trimming pared 10 bases from V and 0 bases from J, leaving 21 bases between. The CDR3 loop spans 16 amino acids. CDR1 MNHEY and CDR2 SMNVEV come from the germline V gene (reference sequence). In DNA, the CDR3 is TGTGCCATCGCGCACGGCCCCCCTTCTATGAACACTGAAGCTTTCTTT. It encodes CAIAHGPPSMNTEAFF.

The table lists this clonotype with a few counts. V gene TRBV12-3 or TRBV12-4 combines with J gene TRBJ2-7, with D hard to call. Trimming pared 2 bases from V and 2 bases from J, leaving 10 bases between. CDR3 length: 14 residues. The CDR3 coding sequence is TGTGCCAGCAGTTTACAACTATTTGCCTACGAGCAGTACTTC. Protein product: CASSLQLFAYEQYF.

This sequence joins TRBV27 and TRBJ2-7; TRBD1 is a possible D gene (6 bases). Germline V lookup: CDR1 MNHEY, CDR2 SMNVEV (reference sequence). There are 15 residues in the CDR3. V lost 0 bases and J lost 4, with 13 bases in between. CDR3 amino acids: CASSLSWDGQYEQYF. The CDR3 nucleotides are TGTGCCAGCAGTTTATCATGGGACGGACAGTACGAGCAGTACTTC.

This clonotype was seen repeatedly, ten times or more. The chain recombines TRBV5-1 with TRBJ2-7, with D tentatively TRBD1 (5 bases). CDR1 and CDR2 from the germline V gene are SGHRS and YFSETQ. Trimming shortened V by 0 bases and J by 5 bases, and 12 bases separated the two germline ends. The CDR3 contains 14 residues. CDR3 in amino acids: CASSLAGMVHEQYF. CDR3 nucleotides: TGCGCCAGCAGCTTGGCAGGGATGGTCCACGAGCAGTACTTC.